What follows are 14 T cell receptor beta chains derived from one specimen sequenced in a study of technical replicates of blood from a few donors. Assay: immunoSEQ multiplex PCR; the TCRdb copy retains only in-frame clones and omits some. The repertoire holds just under 60,000 clones, 85% to 95% seen once, with approximately 2.9% in the top ten. The sequenced material came from PBMCs. The receptors were gathered from a human donor in good health. Some clones in this sample may be carry-over from other donors' samples.

The V and J genes are TRBV2 and TRBJ2-7; 10 nucleotides line up with TRBD1. Germline CDR1 reads SNHLY; CDR2 reads FYNNEI. V shed 5 bases, J shed 3 bases, and the junction held 7 bases outside the gene matches. This CDR3 is 15 amino acids long. CDR3 amino acids: CASSWDRGPHYEQYF. The CDR3 DNA sequence: TGTGCCAGCAGTTGGGACAGGGGACCCCACTACGAGCAGTACTTC.

CDR3 in amino acids: CASSELAGTGELFF. Written as DNA, the CDR3 is TGTGCCAGCAGTGAACTAGCGGGAACCGGGGAGCTGTTTTTT. The chain employs TRBV6-4 and TRBJ2-2, with 10 bases that match TRBD2. The CDR3 covers 14 residues. Germline V gives CDR1 MRHNA, CDR2 SNTAGT. V was pared by 3 bases and J by 5 bases, with 0 bases of the junction left unmatched.

V gene TRBV5-4 combines with J gene TRBJ2-5; TRBD1 matches at 11 bases. The CDR3 is 15 amino acids. Germline loops: CDR1 SGHNT, CDR2 YYREEE (reference sequence). V was clipped by 3 bases and J by 5 bases; unmatched bases: 6. CDR3 loop: CASSSRGTGGETQYF. The CDR3 DNA reads as TGTGCCAGCAGCTCGCGGGGGACAGGGGGGGAGACCCAGTACTTC.

V is TRBV4-1 and J is TRBJ1-6; D is unclear. The germline CDR1 and CDR2 sequences are MGHRA and YSYEKL. V dropped 1 base and J dropped 5 bases, with 18 bases sitting between them. This CDR3 region has 18 residues. The CDR3 protein is CASSQVLSLGEDNSPLHF. The CDR3 DNA sequence: TGCGCCAGCAGCCAAGTGCTTTCTTTGGGAGAGGATAATTCACCCCTCCACTTT.

V usage is TRBV4-2 and J usage is TRBJ2-1, with 14 bases lining up with TRBD2. V gave up 1 base and J gave up 10 bases; unmatched junction bases: 3. The CDR3 is 15 amino acids. Germline CDR1 reads LGHNA; CDR2 reads YNFKEQ. The CDR3 region is CASSQARTSGREQFF. The CDR3, as DNA: TGTGCCAGCAGCCAAGCACGGACTAGCGGGAGGGAGCAGTTCTTC.

The chain recombines TRBV2 with TRBJ1-4; maybe TRBD1 (5 bases). Germline V gene sequence: CDR1 SNHLY, CDR2 FYNNEI. Trimming took 7 bases from V and 11 from J, leaving 20 bases between them. The CDR3 spans 14 residues. This chain's CDR3 is CASTTGGLAGKLFF. The CDR3 DNA sequence: TGTGCCAGCACCACGGGGGGACTTGCGGGGAAACTGTTTTTT. The variable domain in full, with the rest retrieved from reference TRBV2 and TRBJ1-4, is EPEVTQTPSHQVTQMGQEVILRCVPISNHLYFYWYRQILGQKVEFLVSFYNNEISEKSEIFDDQFSVERPDGSNFTLKIRSTKLEDSAMYFCASTTGGLAGKLFFGSGTQLSVL.

The V and J genes are TRBV12-5 and TRBJ2-5; 11 bases are shared with TRBD1. V was pared by 6 bases and J by 5 bases, with 5 bases of the junction left unmatched. The CDR3 has 14 residues. CDR1 and CDR2 from the germline V gene are LGHNT and FRNRAP. The DNA of the CDR3 is TGTGCTAGTGGGCCGGACAGGGGGCATGAGACCCAGTACTTC. This gives the protein CASGPDRGHETQYF.

The rearrangement joins TRBV25-1 to TRBJ1-6, with a weak D call TRBD1 (5 bases). Trimming took 8 bases from V and 6 from J, leaving 11 bases between them. The CDR3 loop spans 13 amino acids. Germline V gives CDR1 MGHDK, CDR2 SYGVNS. This chain's CDR3 is CASSAQGNSPLHF. CDR3 in DNA: TGTGCCAGCTCCGCCCAGGGTAATTCACCCCTCCACTTT.

The chain couples TRBV4-2 to TRBJ1-2; TRBD1 might be the D (6 bases). The V end lost 1 base, the J end lost 2 bases, and 14 bases lay between the germline ends. CDR3 length: 16 amino acids. Looked up from germline, CDR1 is LGHNA and CDR2 is YNFKEQ. This CDR3 is CASSQARDIDNYGYTF. The CDR3 DNA is TGTGCCAGCAGCCAAGCCCGGGACATCGACAACTATGGCTACACCTTC.

The rearrangement joins TRBV1 to TRBJ2-3; TRBD2 was called by the table and not checked on the DNA. TRBV1 constitutes a pseudogene. This CDR3 region has 16 residues. CDR3 nucleotide sequence: TGCACCAGCAGTGTGGACTGGAGACCGAGCACAGATACGCAGTATTTT. It translates to CTSSVDWRPSTDTQYF.

The CDR3 sequence: CASSVGQGETQYF. CDR3 coding DNA: TGTGCCAGCAGCGTAGGGCAGGGGGAGACCCAGTACTTC. The chain employs TRBV9 and TRBJ2-5; a weak D match, TRBD1 (6 bases). Germline CDR1 SGDLS, CDR2 YYNGEE. V lost 0 bases and J 5 bases, leaving 8 bases between the germline ends. There are 13 residues in the CDR3. Variable domain in full (rest from reference TRBV9 and TRBJ2-5): DSGVTQTPKHLITATGQRVTLRCSPRSGDLSVYWYQQSLDQGLQFLIQYYNGEERAKGNILERFSAQQFPDLHSELNLSSLELGDSALYFCASSVGQGETQYFGPGTRLLVL.

This sequence joins TRBV7-2 and TRBJ1-1, with D unclear. V was clipped by 2 bases and J by 0 bases, with 10 bases between them. Germline V lookup: CDR1 SGHTA, CDR2 FQGNSA. The CDR3 is 15 amino acids. CDR3 region: CASSLSPGMNTEAFF. The CDR3 DNA reads as TGTGCCAGCAGCTTAAGTCCGGGAATGAACACTGAAGCTTTCTTT.

CDR3 in DNA: TGTGCCAGCAGGAACCTCCAGGGTGCCAACGTCCTGACTTTC. Its protein is CASRNLQGANVLTF. This chain links TRBV11-2 with TRBJ2-6; TRBD1 might be the D (5 bases). CDR1 and CDR2 from the germline V gene are SGHAT and FQNNGV. Trimming cost V 6 bases and J 7 bases, with 13 bases left between them. CDR3 size: 14 residues.

The chain is built from TRBV5-4 and TRBJ2-2; 10 bases are shared with TRBD1. The CDR3 extends over 14 amino acids. Per germline, CDR1 SGHNT and CDR2 YYREEE (reference sequence). J was trimmed by 5 bases and V by 5 bases; bases with no gene match: 3. CDR3 loop: CASRLDRGTGELFF. The CDR3 DNA sequence: TGTGCCAGCAGACTGGACAGGGGGACCGGGGAGCTGTTTTTT. Together with reference TRBV5-4 and TRBJ2-2, the CDR3 gives the full variable domain: ETGVTQSPTHLIKTRGQQVTLRCSSQSGHNTVSWYQQALGQGPQFIFQYYREEENGRGNFPPRFSGLQFPNYSSELNVNALELDDSALYLCASRLDRGTGELFFGEGSRLTVL.